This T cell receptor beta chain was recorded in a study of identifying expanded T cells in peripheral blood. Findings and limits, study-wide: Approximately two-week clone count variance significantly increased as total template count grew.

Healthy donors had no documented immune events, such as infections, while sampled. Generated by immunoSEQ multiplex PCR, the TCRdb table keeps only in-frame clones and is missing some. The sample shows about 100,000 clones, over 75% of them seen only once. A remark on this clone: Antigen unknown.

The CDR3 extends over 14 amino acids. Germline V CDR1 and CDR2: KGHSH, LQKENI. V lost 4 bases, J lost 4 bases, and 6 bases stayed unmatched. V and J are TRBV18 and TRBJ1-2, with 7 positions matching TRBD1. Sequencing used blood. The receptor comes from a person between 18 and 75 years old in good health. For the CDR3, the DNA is TGTGCCAGCTCACGAACAGGGGATCGCTATGGCTACACCTTC. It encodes CASSRTGDRYGYTF.